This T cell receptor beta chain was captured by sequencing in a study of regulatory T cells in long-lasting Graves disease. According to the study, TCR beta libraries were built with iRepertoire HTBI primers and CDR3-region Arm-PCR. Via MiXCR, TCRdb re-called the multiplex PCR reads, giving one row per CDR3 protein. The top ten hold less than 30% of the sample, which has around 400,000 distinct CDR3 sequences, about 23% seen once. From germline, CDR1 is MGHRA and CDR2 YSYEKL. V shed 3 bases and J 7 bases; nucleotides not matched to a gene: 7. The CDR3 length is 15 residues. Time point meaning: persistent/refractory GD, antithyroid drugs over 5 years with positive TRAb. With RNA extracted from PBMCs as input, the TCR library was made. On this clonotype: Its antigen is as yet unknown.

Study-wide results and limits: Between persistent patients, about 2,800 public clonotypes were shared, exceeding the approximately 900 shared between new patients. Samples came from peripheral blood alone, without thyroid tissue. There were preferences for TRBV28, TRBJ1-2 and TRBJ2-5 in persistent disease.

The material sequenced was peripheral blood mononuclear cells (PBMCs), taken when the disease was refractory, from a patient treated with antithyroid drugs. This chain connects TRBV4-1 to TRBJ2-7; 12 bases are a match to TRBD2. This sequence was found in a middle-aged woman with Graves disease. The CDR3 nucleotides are TGCGCCAGCAGCCAGGCTAGCGGGAGGGGCCGGGAGCAGTACTTC. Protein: CASSQASGRGREQYF.